This T cell receptor beta chain derives from a study of CXCR3-negative and CXCR3-positive naive CD8 T cells. Whole-study findings and limits: Against CXCR3-negative naive cells, CXCR3-positive naive cells showed more hydrophobic TRB CDR3s.

Cells that were CD45RO-CCR7+CD27+CD95- constituted naive CD8+ T cells. Remarks on this clonotype: Its antigen is not identified.

The CDR3 spans 20 residues. Germline CDR1 reads LGHDT; CDR2 reads YNNKEL (reference sequence). TRB cDNA libraries were made by UMI-labeled 5' RACE. TCRdb reworked the 5' RACE reads into one entry per CDR3 protein, no DNA. Listed are under 150,000 distinct CDR3 sequences; 0.25% to 0.35% falls within the top ten. This chain connects TRBV3-1 to TRBJ2-2; without DNA, the TCRdb call of TRBD2 cannot be checked. This receptor was obtained from a human donor in good health. Some clones in this sample may be carry-over from other donors' samples. Source material: naive CXCR3+ CD8+ T cells from blood. Subset indicated: CD45RO-CCR7+CD27+CD95- naive CD8+ T cells expressing CXCR3 (TNR3+). Here the CDR3 reads CASSQVLSWTSGINTRELFF.